Listed here is a single T cell receptor beta chain. Germline values: CDR1 LGHNT, CDR2 FRNRAP. This CDR3 contains 13 residues. V lost 5 bases, J lost 3 bases, and 11 bases lay in between. Here immunoSEQ multiplex PCR was the method, and the copy in TCRdb shows in-frame clones only, minus some. The sample contains 260,000 or so clones, under 90% of which appear only once. These data come from a study of blood T cell repertoires in COVID-19. The V gene is TRBV12-5, the J gene TRBJ2-7; D gene ambiguous. The clonotype originates from a human donor in a cohort sampled during active COVID-19. Sequencing input: peripheral blood. CDR3 region: CASGPKSRYEQYF. The CDR3 coding sequence is TGTGCTAGTGGTCCCAAGAGCCGCTACGAGCAGTACTTC.